The 8 T cell receptor beta chains listed next were all sequenced from one sample in a study of control samples from healthy donors and cancer patients (dated by TCRdb to the early 2020s). Libraries were built with the immunoSEQ multiplex PCR assay. Imported from immuneACCESS, the table was reduced by TCRdb to in-frame sequences with V and J called. These copies leave out some clones; in studies compared against another copy, an unresolved V gene accounts for under half, and the cause of the remainder is not known. Across this sample there are about 41,000 clones, with less than 95% seen only once. The ten largest clones capture roughly 25% of the sample. Sequenced material: blood. The source of these receptors is a man aged 60 to 69 in good health.

This chain links TRBV6-1 with TRBJ2-7; D is unclear. Germline-derived CDR1 and CDR2 are MNHNS and SASEGT. The CDR3 has 15 amino acids. V dropped 2 bases and J dropped 1 base, with 12 bases sitting between them. CDR3 sequence (DNA): TGTGCCAGCAGTGAAAATCTGGAATCTTCCTACGAGCAGTACTTC. This codes for CASSENLESSYEQYF.

The chain carries TRBV7-6 and TRBJ2-1; D perhaps matches TRBD2 (6 bases). V was clipped by 4 bases and J by 8 bases, with 21 bases between them. Germline values: CDR1 SGHVS, CDR2 FNYEAQ. CDR3 length equals 16 residues. The DNA for the CDR3 is TGTGCCAGCAGCTCCCCCCGGGGGAACCCGGACCATGAGCAGTTCTTC. It yields the protein CASSSPRGNPDHEQFF. Full variable domain (outside the CDR3, taken from reference TRBV7-6 and TRBJ2-1): GAGVSQSPRYKVTKRGQDVALRCDPISGHVSLYWYRQALGQGPEFLTYFNYEAQQDKSGLPNDRFSAERPEGSISTLTIQRTEQRDSAMYRCASSSPRGNPDHEQFFGPGTRLTVL.

The V call is TRBV5-5, the J call TRBJ2-3; 10 bases are a match to TRBD2. The CDR3 is 15 amino acids. Germline V gives CDR1 SGHKS, CDR2 YYEKEE (reference sequence). The junction had 6 bases not matched to a gene; V was cut back by 5 bases and J by 3 bases. The CDR3 loop reads CASRGIAGGTDTQYF. CDR3 coding DNA: TGTGCCAGCAGGGGTATAGCGGGAGGAACAGATACGCAGTATTTT.

This clone was recorded only once. The rearrangement uses TRBV5-1 and TRBJ1-1, with D perhaps matching TRBD1 (6 bases). In germline, CDR1 is SGHRS, CDR2 YFSETQ. Deletions cut 0 bases from V and 4 bases from J, with 7 bases between. The CDR3 totals 13 residues. The DNA for the CDR3 is TGCGCCAGCAGCTTGGAAGGGGGCACTGAAGCTTTCTTT. Protein sequence: CASSLEGGTEAFF. The whole variable domain, filled in from reference TRBV5-1 and TRBJ1-1, reads KAGVTQTPRYLIKTRGQQVTLSCSPISGHRSVSWYQQTPGQGLQFLFEYFSETQRNKGNFPGRFSGRQFSNSRSEMNVSTLELGDSALYLCASSLEGGTEAFFGQGTRLTVV.

This chain joins TRBV18 and TRBJ2-5, with 11 nucleotides matching TRBD1. Germline V gene lookup returns CDR1 KGHSH and CDR2 LQKENI. This CDR3 has 15 residues. V shed 6 bases and J 2 bases; nucleotides not matched to a gene: 5. As DNA, the CDR3 is TGTGCCAGCTCTCTCGGGACAGGGGGACAAGAGACCCAGTACTTC. Residues: CASSLGTGGQETQYF.

The CDR3 loop reads CASSSSDSSRETQYF. CDR3 sequence (DNA): TGTGCCAGCAGCTCCTCAGACTCAAGTCGGGAGACCCAGTACTTC. The chain combines TRBV5-4 with TRBJ2-5; no firm D call. Trimming pared 3 bases from V and 5 bases from J, leaving 17 bases between. The CDR3 covers 15 residues. Germline loops: CDR1 SGHNT, CDR2 YYREEE (reference sequence).

This chain connects TRBV11-3 to TRBJ2-7; 10 bases map to TRBD1. J was trimmed by 3 bases and V by 0 bases; bases with no gene match: 2. The CDR3 is made up of 15 amino acids. Looked up from germline, CDR1 is SGHNT and CDR2 is YENEEA. CDR3 region: CASSLDGTGDYEQYF. CDR3 nucleotides: TGTGCCAGCAGCTTAGATGGGACAGGGGACTACGAGCAGTACTTC.

The V call is TRBV10-3, the J call TRBJ2-7; tentatively, D is TRBD1 (6 bases). Trimming left V 4 bases short and J 2 bases short, with 12 bases between. CDR1 ENHRY and CDR2 SYGVKD come from the germline V gene. CDR3 size: 14 residues. This CDR3 reads CAISGLDSPYEQYF. The CDR3 region has the DNA TGTGCCATCAGTGGCCTGGACAGTCCCTACGAGCAGTACTTC.